The 32 T cell receptor beta chains below were found in one sample sequenced in a study of blood T cell repertoires in COVID-19. Generated by immunoSEQ multiplex PCR, the TCRdb table keeps only in-frame clones and is missing some. The profile covers over 85,000 clones, with roughly 85% appearing a single time and approximately 40% taken by the ten largest. The sequenced sample consisted of peripheral blood. The receptors here all came from a man at least 80 years old with acute or convalescent COVID-19.

This clone showed up just once. The chain combines TRBV6-5 with TRBJ1-1; tentative D call: TRBD1 (6 bases). The length of the CDR3 is 15 residues. Per the germline V gene, CDR1 is MNHEY and CDR2 is SVGAGI. V was trimmed by 2 bases and J by 0 bases, leaving 10 bases between them. In DNA form, the CDR3 reads TGTGCCAGCAGTTACGAGGACAGTTTGAACACTGAAGCTTTCTTT. It encodes CASSYEDSLNTEAFF.

The V call is TRBV27, the J call TRBJ1-6; TRBD1 might be the D (6 bases). Germline V gene lookup returns CDR1 MNHEY and CDR2 SMNVEV (reference sequence). The CDR3 covers 17 residues. Trimming cost V 2 bases and J 3 bases, with 14 bases left between them. The CDR3 DNA sequence: TGTGCCAGCAGTTTAGGGGGGGCAGGGAACTATAATTCACCCCTCCACTTT. The encoded protein is CASSLGGAGNYNSPLHF.

The gene calls are TRBV29-1 and TRBJ2-7; 9 nucleotides match TRBD2. This CDR3 has 15 amino acids. Germline CDR1 and CDR2: SQVTM and ANQGSEA. The V gene end was trimmed by 3 bases and the J gene end by 6 bases; junction bases not matched to a gene: 12. Written as DNA, the CDR3 is TGCAGCGTTGAGGACCCGGGACTAGCACCTCGCGAGCAGTACTTC. This codes for CSVEDPGLAPREQYF.

The V and J genes are TRBV24-1 and TRBJ2-6, with 11 bases lining up with TRBD1. CDR1 is KGHDR and CDR2 is SFDVKD in the germline V gene. This CDR3 region has 17 residues. V shed 4 bases and J 4 bases; nucleotides not matched to a gene: 5. Here the CDR3 DNA reads TGTGCCACCAGTGACCGGGACAGGGGGATAGGGGCCAACGTCCTGACTTTC. It translates to CATSDRDRGIGANVLTF.

The V call is TRBV19, the J call TRBJ2-7, with D perhaps matching TRBD1 (5 bases). Germline CDR1 LNHDA, CDR2 SQIVND (reference sequence). This CDR3 comprises 15 residues. Trimming left V 3 bases short and J 7 bases short, with 19 bases between. DNA of the CDR3: TGTGCCAGTAGTATCTTTGGGCAGGGAAAGGGGGAGCAGTACTTC. Translation gives CASSIFGQGKGEQYF.

The chain uses TRBV9 and TRBJ2-7; the match to TRBD1 covers 7 bases. V lost 2 bases and J lost 1; bases outside the gene matches: 6. Germline V CDR1 and CDR2: SGDLS, YYNGEE. The CDR3 sequence is 15 residues long. This CDR3 is CASSVTGDPSYEQYF. In DNA, the CDR3 is TGTGCCAGCAGCGTCACAGGGGATCCGTCCTACGAGCAGTACTTC.

This chain connects TRBV7-2 to TRBJ2-3, with D maybe TRBD2 (5 bases). This CDR3 contains 15 residues. The ends were cut back, 5 bases at V and 0 bases at J, with 12 bases in the middle. The germline gives CDR1 SGHTA, CDR2 FQGNSA. This CDR3 reads CASSTWTSSTDTQYF. Here the CDR3 DNA reads TGTGCCAGCAGCACCTGGACTTCTAGCACAGATACGCAGTATTTT.

Written as DNA, the CDR3 is TGTGCCAGCAGTTACAGACCGGCTTGGGCTATGGGCTACACCTTC. As protein: CASSYRPAWAMGYTF. This chain joins TRBV6-6 and TRBJ1-2; D not certain. This CDR3 region has 15 residues. Germline CDR1 and CDR2: MNHNY and SVGAGI (reference sequence). The V and J ends lost 2 bases and 8 bases respectively, with 18 bases between them.

A single count supports this clone. The chain employs TRBV11-2 and TRBJ1-1, with 7 bases fitting TRBD1. The CDR3 runs 18 residues. CDR1 is SGHAT and CDR2 is FQNNGV in the germline V gene. V gave up 5 bases and J gave up 7 bases; unmatched junction bases: 22. Here the CDR3 reads CASSPQMRQGGMYNEAFF. The DNA for the CDR3 is TGTGCCAGCAGCCCGCAAATGCGACAGGGAGGAATGTATAATGAAGCTTTCTTT.

The chain couples TRBV5-6 to TRBJ2-7, with 7 bases identical to TRBD1. This CDR3 region has 16 residues. V dropped 3 bases and J dropped 1; count of bases not matched to a gene: 10. From germline, CDR1 is SGHDT and CDR2 YYEEEE. CDR3 nucleotides: TGTGCCAGCAGCTCCTTTGGCAGGGGGAGTTCCTACGAGCAGTACTTC. This translates into CASSSFGRGSSYEQYF.

V gene TRBV30 combines with J gene TRBJ1-1; TRBD1 might be the D (5 bases). Deletions cut 5 bases from V and 2 bases from J, with 12 bases between. This CDR3 contains 13 residues. The germline V gene has CDR1 GTSNPN and CDR2 SVGIG (reference sequence). CDR3 nucleotide sequence: TGTGCCTGGGCAGGGTTCGGCAACACTGAAGCTTTCTTT. It yields the protein CAWAGFGNTEAFF.

The chain recombines TRBV28 with TRBJ2-4; 8 positions match TRBD1. CDR1 is MDHEN, CDR2 SYDVKM, per germline. J lost 0 bases, V lost 6 bases, and 10 bases had no gene match. The CDR3 extends over 17 amino acids. The CDR3 nucleotides are TGTGCCAGCAGCAACTCCGGACAGGGTCAAGCCAAAAACATTCAGTACTTC. It is translated as CASSNSGQGQAKNIQYF.

The chain carries TRBV3-1 (or the pseudogene TRBV3-2) and TRBJ2-7; 7 nucleotides agree with TRBD1. CDR3 length: 15 amino acids. After removal of 1 base from V and 2 bases from J, the junction contained 5 bases not matched to a gene. Germline V gives CDR1 LGHDT, CDR2 YNNKEL (reference sequence). DNA of the CDR3: TGTGCCAGCAGCCAAGCCCCCAGGGGGACCTACGAGCAGTACTTC. This translates into CASSQAPRGTYEQYF.

The V call is TRBV28, the J call TRBJ1-1, with D possibly being TRBD1 (5 bases). Germline V lookup: CDR1 MDHEN, CDR2 SYDVKM. CDR3 length: 12 amino acids. V was pared by 8 bases and J by 3 bases, with 10 bases between. The CDR3 sequence: CASGEGDTEAFF. As DNA, the CDR3 is TGTGCCAGCGGGGAAGGGGACACTGAAGCTTTCTTT. Full variable domain (remainder filled in from reference TRBV28 and TRBJ1-1): DVKVTQSSRYLVKRTGEKVFLECVQDMDHENMFWYRQDPGLGLRLIYFSYDVKMKEKGDIPEGYSVSREKKERFSLILESASTNQTSMYLCASGEGDTEAFFGQGTRLTVV.

This chain uses TRBV7-8 with TRBJ2-7, with 7 bases lining up with TRBD1. Per germline, CDR1 SGHVS and CDR2 FQNEAQ. The CDR3 covers 14 residues. V dropped 3 bases and J dropped 5; count of bases not matched to a gene: 7. The DNA for the CDR3 is TGTGCCAGCAGCTTGCGGACAGGTCTTCACGAGCAGTACTTC. Protein sequence: CASSLRTGLHEQYF.

J is TRBJ2-3 and V is TRBV19, with D possibly TRBD1 on 5 matching bases. Per the germline V gene, CDR1 is LNHDA and CDR2 is SQIVND (reference sequence). The V end lost 5 bases, the J end lost 1 base, and 7 bases lay between the germline ends. CDR3 size: 13 residues. CDR3 residues: CASSLTGTDTQYF. In DNA form, the CDR3 reads TGTGCCAGTAGTTTGACAGGCACAGATACGCAGTATTTT.

This clone was picked up a small number of times. The gene calls are TRBV28 and TRBJ1-1; 7 bases match TRBD1. V lost 6 bases to trimming and J lost 1 base; unmatched junction nucleotides: 20. Germline CDR1 is MDHEN and CDR2 is SYDVKM. This CDR3 is built from 19 residues. CDR3: CASSQRDSNLIWKNTEAFF. The DNA for the CDR3 is TGTGCCAGCAGCCAACGGGACAGCAACCTTATATGGAAGAACACTGAAGCTTTCTTT.

CDR3 amino acids: CSVGSGTDTQYF. The CDR3 DNA is TGCAGCGTTGGTAGCGGCACAGATACGCAGTATTTT. V gene TRBV29-1 combines with J gene TRBJ2-3, with D possibly being TRBD2 (5 bases). Per germline, CDR1 SQVTM and CDR2 ANQGSEA. V lost 4 bases, J lost 1 base, and 6 bases lay in between. The CDR3 runs to 12 residues.

This chain links TRBV29-1 with TRBJ2-7, with 7 bases lining up with TRBD2. V lost 1 base and J lost 4; bases outside the gene matches: 10. CDR1 and CDR2 from the germline V gene are SQVTM and ANQGSEA. The CDR3 spans 15 residues. The CDR3 sequence is CSVEVGASGDYEQYF. The CDR3, as DNA: TGCAGCGTTGAAGTAGGTGCTAGCGGTGATTACGAGCAGTACTTC.

This chain links TRBV7-2 with TRBJ1-1; possibly TRBD1 for D (6 bases). Per the germline V gene, CDR1 is SGHTA and CDR2 is FQGNSA. The germline V and J ends were trimmed by 5 bases and 7 bases, with 8 bases remaining between them. The CDR3 extends over 11 amino acids. The DNA for the CDR3 is TGTGCCAGCAGCAGGACAGATGAAGCTTTCTTT. It translates to CASSRTDEAFF.

The chain combines TRBV20-1 with TRBJ2-2; D may be TRBD2 (6 bases). The CDR3 totals 14 residues. Trimming cost V 3 bases and J 6 bases, with 14 bases left between them. Germline assignment: CDR1 DFQATT and CDR2 SNEGSKA (reference sequence). For the CDR3, the DNA is TGCAGTGCTAGTCCCGTCAGGAGGGCCGGGGAGCTGTTTTTT. Protein: CSASPVRRAGELFF.

The chain combines TRBV5-1 with TRBJ2-2; D unclear. V dropped 0 bases and J dropped 5 bases, with 14 bases sitting between them. Germline CDR1 and CDR2: SGHRS and YFSETQ. There are 16 residues in the CDR3. The CDR3 here is CASSLDLESRTGELFF. CDR3 coding DNA: TGCGCCAGCAGCTTGGATCTGGAATCCAGGACCGGGGAGCTGTTTTTT. Filled out from reference TRBV5-1 and TRBJ2-2, the complete variable domain reads KAGVTQTPRYLIKTRGQQVTLSCSPISGHRSVSWYQQTPGQGLQFLFEYFSETQRNKGNFPGRFSGRQFSNSRSEMNVSTLELGDSALYLCASSLDLESRTGELFFGEGSRLTVL.

This chain joins TRBV5-1 and TRBJ2-2; D is perhaps TRBD1 (5 bases). V dropped 4 bases and J dropped 3 bases, with 10 bases sitting between them. The CDR3 spans 14 residues. CDR1 and CDR2 (germline): SGHRS, YFSETQ. The CDR3, as DNA: TGCGCCAGCAGCCCAGGGTTGGACACCGGGGAGCTGTTTTTT. Translated: CASSPGLDTGELFF.

The rearrangement joins TRBV11-3 to TRBJ2-3, with TRBD2 identical over 8 bases. Losses at the gene ends were 4 bases for V and 2 bases for J; bases not matched to a gene: 5. Germline V lookup: CDR1 SGHNT, CDR2 YENEEA. CDR3 size: 15 residues. CDR3 sequence reads: CASSWTSLDTDTQYF. The DNA of the CDR3 is TGTGCCAGCAGCTGGACTAGCCTTGACACAGATACGCAGTATTTT.

J is TRBJ2-1 and V is TRBV5-4, with 11 positions matching TRBD2. Germline loops: CDR1 SGHNT, CDR2 YYREEE (reference sequence). The CDR3 consists of 16 residues. The J segment lost 7 bases and the V segment lost 1 base, leaving 7 bases of the junction unmatched. The CDR3 DNA sequence: TGTGCCAGCAGCTTGCCCCCGACTAGCGGGGCTAATGAGCAGTTCTTC. It codes for CASSLPPTSGANEQFF.

The DNA for the CDR3 is TGTGCCAGCTCACCGGGACAGGGTAACGAGCAGTACTTC. This gives the protein CASSPGQGNEQYF. The V call is TRBV18, the J call TRBJ2-7; the match to TRBD1 covers 9 bases. The CDR3 sequence is 13 residues long. Germline CDR1 reads KGHSH; CDR2 reads LQKENI. V was pared by 3 bases and J by 5 bases, with 2 bases of the junction left unmatched.

The chain uses TRBV7-9 and TRBJ1-2, with 7 nucleotides matching TRBD1. CDR3 size: 13 residues. CDR1 is SEHNR and CDR2 is FQNEAQ in the germline V gene (reference sequence). J was trimmed by 6 bases and V by 6 bases; bases with no gene match: 7. CDR3 in amino acids: CASRLTGVDGYTF. The DNA for the CDR3 is TGTGCCAGCAGACTAACAGGGGTAGATGGCTACACCTTC.

V usage is TRBV11-3 and J usage is TRBJ2-7, with 9 bases matching TRBD1. The V and J ends lost 6 bases and 6 bases, in that order; junction bases with no gene match: 9. Germline-derived CDR1 and CDR2 are SGHNT and YENEEA. This CDR3 contains 14 residues. For the CDR3, the DNA is TGTGCCAGCAGTACTACAGGGGGCAGCTTCGAGCAGTACTTC. Translated, it gives CASSTTGGSFEQYF. The complete variable domain, with remaining parts taken from reference TRBV11-3 and TRBJ2-7, reads EAGVVQSPRYKIIEKKQPVAFWCNPISGHNTLYWYLQNLGQGPELLIRYENEEAVDDSQLPKDRFSAERLKGVDSTLKIQPAELGDSAVYLCASSTTGGSFEQYFGPGTRLTVT.

The chain is built from TRBV6-1 and TRBJ2-3; 7 positions agree with TRBD1. V lost 3 bases, J lost 0 bases, and 9 bases stayed unmatched. The germline gives CDR1 MNHNS, CDR2 SASEGT. The CDR3 has 17 residues. The DNA for the CDR3 is TGTGCCAGCAGTGAGGCCGCAGGGGGTACTAGCACAGATACGCAGTATTTT. It is translated as CASSEAAGGTSTDTQYF.

The chain couples TRBV7-2 to TRBJ2-1, with D possibly TRBD2 on 8 matching bases. Germline loops: CDR1 SGHTA, CDR2 FQGNSA. V lost 1 base to trimming and J lost 9 bases, with 19 bases between them. This CDR3 region has 16 residues. CDR3 loop: CASSLDSGSKGAEQFF. CDR3 nucleotide sequence: TGTGCCAGCAGCTTAGACAGCGGGAGTAAGGGGGCTGAGCAGTTCTTC.

The rearrangement links TRBV11-3 to TRBJ1-1; 12 bases map to TRBD1. Losses at the gene ends were 5 bases for V and 2 bases for J; bases not matched to a gene: 6. The CDR3 totals 16 residues. Germline lookup yields CDR1 SGHNT and CDR2 YENEEA. The CDR3 region is CASSPGTGGDNTEAFF. The DNA of the CDR3 is TGTGCCAGCAGCCCTGGGACAGGGGGCGATAACACTGAAGCTTTCTTT.

The chain links TRBV27 to TRBJ2-1, with 9 bases fitting TRBD2. The V segment lost 5 bases and the J segment 8 bases; nucleotides outside the gene matches: 13. Looked up from germline, CDR1 is MNHEY and CDR2 is SMNVEV (reference sequence). The CDR3 sequence is 16 residues long. The CDR3: CASSPTSGSRSDEQFF. The CDR3 DNA is TGTGCCAGCAGTCCTACTAGCGGGTCTAGATCAGATGAGCAGTTCTTC.